A single T cell receptor beta chain is shown here with its context. These data come from a study of shared clonotypes between healthy human individuals. In germline, CDR1 is SGHVS, CDR2 FQNEAQ. With 6 bases clipped from V and 5 bases from J, the junction kept 4 bases outside the gene matches. The CDR3 is made up of 13 amino acids. Sequencing was performed with immunoSEQ multiplex PCR; in TCRdb, only in-frame clones are kept and a portion is missing. The sample has more than 1 million clones; around 78% are singletons. The sequenced sample consisted of memory CD4+ T cells from PBMCs. The subset is: CD45RA-negative fraction. The TCR comes from a man between 18 and 29 years old in good health. Some clones in this sample may be carry-over from other donors' samples. The J gene is TRBJ1-5, the V gene TRBV7-8; 7 nucleotides line up with TRBD1. The CDR3 reads CASRPGGDQPQHF. CDR3 nucleotide sequence: TGTGCCAGCAGACCAGGGGGTGATCAGCCCCAGCATTTT.